Presented here are 29 T cell receptor beta chains from one specimen sequenced in a study of cytomegalovirus exposure and HLA in healthy donors (dated by TCRdb to 2016 to 2017). Preparation of the library involved the immunoSEQ multiplex PCR assay. A mixture of 60 forward primers for TCR Vbeta segments and 13 reverse primers for TCR Jbeta segments was used in the multiplex PCR. The source is immuneACCESS, and TCRdb retained only in-frame sequences with V and J called. Part of the clones is not carried over; for the studies checked, unresolved V genes explain less than half of this, and the remainder is unexplained. Across this sample there are 150,000 to 200,000 clones, with approximately 80% seen only once. 0.9% to 1.2% of the sample is in the top ten clones. Sequenced material: PBMCs. The receptors come from a woman aged 40 to 50 in good health and CMV-seronegative.

CDR3 bases: TGTGCCAGTAGTAAGAGGGAGAACACTGAAGCTTTCTTT. Protein: CASSKRENTEAFF. V gene TRBV19 combines with J gene TRBJ1-1, with no clear D. Trimming cost V 4 bases and J 1 base, with 7 bases left between them. This CDR3 spans 13 amino acids. In germline, CDR1 is LNHDA, CDR2 SQIVND (reference sequence).

A few counts support this clone. V gene TRBV29-1 combines with J gene TRBJ1-5; 7 bases fit TRBD1. Germline assignment: CDR1 SQVTM and CDR2 ANQGSEA. This CDR3 is 14 amino acids long. Germline trimming cut 5 bases from V and 3 bases from J; bases unmatched to any gene: 7. CDR3 nucleotides: TGCAGCGTTCAGATCACAGGGGTCAATCAGCCCCAGCATTTT. Translating gives CSVQITGVNQPQHF.

V and J are TRBV5-8 and TRBJ1-6, with D uncertain. With 1 base removed from V and 9 bases from J, the gap between germline ends came to 8 bases. The germline V gene has CDR1 SGHTS and CDR2 YDEGEE. This CDR3 is 13 amino acids long. The CDR3, as DNA: TGTGCCAGCAGCTTGCTCATGAGTTCACCCCTCCACTTT. Residues: CASSLLMSSPLHF.

Concerning this clone: The junction shows a germline mismatch at one end, possibly a read error. The chain is built from TRBV7-9 and TRBJ2-1; possibly TRBD2 for D (5 bases). Per the germline V gene, CDR1 is SEHNR and CDR2 is FQNEAQ (reference sequence). The CDR3 extends over 15 amino acids. CDR3 region: CSSSPRGSGYNEQFF. The CDR3 bases are TGTTCCAGCAGCCCCCGAGGAAGCGGTTACAATGAGCAGTTCTTC.

This sequence joins TRBV6-1 and TRBJ1-1; TRBD1 might be the D (6 bases). The V end was cut by 2 bases, the J end by 1 base, with 11 bases between. In germline, CDR1 is MNHNS, CDR2 SASEGT. The CDR3 covers 15 residues. The CDR3 nucleotides read TGTGCCAGCAGTGAATGGGGGCACGGGAACACTGAAGCTTTCTTT. Translating it yields CASSEWGHGNTEAFF.

This clone was seen only a few times. This rearrangement joins TRBV7-8 to TRBJ1-2, with 8 bases aligning to TRBD1. This CDR3 comprises 15 residues. From germline, CDR1 is SGHVS and CDR2 FQNEAQ. V gave up 5 bases and J gave up 4 bases; unmatched junction bases: 9. CDR3 protein: CASSAYRGSPYGYTF. The CDR3 DNA sequence: TGTGCCAGCAGCGCCTACAGGGGGTCTCCCTATGGCTACACCTTC.

This chain joins TRBV7-2 and TRBJ2-1; 7 nucleotides line up with TRBD2. Germline V gives CDR1 SGHTA, CDR2 FQGNSA. CDR3 length: 14 residues. V shed 7 bases, J shed 6 bases, and the junction held 9 bases outside the gene matches. The CDR3 sequence is CASTPSGARNEQFF. The DNA for the CDR3 is TGTGCCAGCACCCCGAGCGGGGCACGCAATGAGCAGTTCTTC.

V and J are TRBV7-3 and TRBJ2-2; D is unresolved. The germline gives CDR1 SGHTA, CDR2 FQGTGA. V lost 2 bases, J lost 0 bases, and 7 bases lay in between. The CDR3 is 15 amino acids. CDR3 protein: CASSLLGSNTGELFF. In nucleotides, the CDR3 is TGTGCCAGCAGCTTACTAGGATCGAACACCGGGGAGCTGTTTTTT.

This clone turned up a few times. This chain joins TRBV6-5 and TRBJ2-7; 7 bases map to TRBD2. There are 12 residues in the CDR3. V lost 10 bases to trimming and J lost 5 bases; unmatched junction nucleotides: 8. Germline values: CDR1 MNHEY, CDR2 SVGAGI. CDR3 sequence: CATGGGNHEQYV. The CDR3, as DNA: TGTGCCACTGGGGGGGGGAACCACGAGCAGTACGTC.

The chain joins TRBV5-1 to TRBJ2-2; no definite D call. V dropped 1 base and J dropped 9 bases, with 10 bases sitting between them. The germline V gene has CDR1 SGHRS and CDR2 YFSETQ. CDR3 length: 13 residues. CDR3 in amino acids: CASSLLIERELFF. The CDR3, as DNA: TGCGCCAGCAGCTTGCTAATAGAAAGGGAGCTGTTTTTT.

This chain uses TRBV12-5 with TRBJ1-2; TRBD1 matches 9 bases. Germline V gives CDR1 LGHNT, CDR2 FRNRAP. Losses at the gene ends were 5 bases for V and 7 bases for J; bases not matched to a gene: 5. The CDR3 is 13 residues long. CDR3 in DNA: TGTGCTAGTGGTCCGGGACAGGGTCTTGGCTACACCTTC. Translating gives CASGPGQGLGYTF.

The V gene is TRBV19, the J gene TRBJ2-1; the match to TRBD2 covers 8 bases. CDR3 size: 14 residues. With V trimmed by 0 bases and J by 9 bases, 4 bases remained unmatched. Germline V gene sequence: CDR1 LNHDA, CDR2 SQIVND (reference sequence). CDR3 nucleotides: TGTGCCAGTAGTATAGACCGGACTAGCTTTGAGCAGTTCTTC. The encoded protein is CASSIDRTSFEQFF.

The sample holds a few counts of this clone. The chain has TRBV18 and TRBJ2-2; the D gene is possibly TRBD1 (6 bases). Germline V lookup: CDR1 KGHSH, CDR2 LQKENI. Trimming shortened V by 2 bases and J by 3 bases, and 13 bases separated the two germline ends. The CDR3 length is 16 residues. The CDR3 sequence is CASSPFLNRDTGELFF. The CDR3 DNA sequence: TGTGCCAGCTCACCATTCCTGAACAGGGACACCGGGGAGCTGTTTTTT.

The chain combines TRBV10-3 with TRBJ1-2; possible D gene TRBD1, 5 bases. The germline V gene has CDR1 ENHRY and CDR2 SYGVKD. V lost 7 bases, J lost 1 base, and 10 bases lay in between. CDR3 length: 13 residues. As DNA, the CDR3 is TGTGCCATCAATGGTGACAGTAACTATGGCTACACCTTC. Translated: CAINGDSNYGYTF.

The gene calls are TRBV6-5 and TRBJ1-1, with 7 bases fitting TRBD1. CDR1 and CDR2 (germline): MNHEY, SVGAGI. Trimming removed 6 bases from V and 4 bases from J; junction bases left unmatched: 5. This CDR3 comprises 13 residues. The CDR3 region has the DNA TGTGCCAGCAGAGAGACAGGGATCACTGAAGCTTTCTTT. Amino acids: CASRETGITEAFF.

The chain carries TRBV5-4 and TRBJ1-6; TRBD1 aligns across 7 bases. Per the germline V gene, CDR1 is SGHNT and CDR2 is YYREEE (reference sequence). The CDR3 is 14 residues long. V shed 2 bases, J shed 7 bases, and the junction held 3 bases outside the gene matches. This CDR3 is CASSFPGQNSPLHF. Written as DNA, the CDR3 is TGTGCCAGCAGCTTCCCGGGACAGAATTCACCCCTCCACTTT.

This chain joins TRBV9 and TRBJ1-2; D gene ambiguous. V was pared by 4 bases and J by 0 bases, with 4 bases between. This CDR3 has 12 residues. Germline CDR1 is SGDLS and CDR2 is YYNGEE. The chain's CDR3 is CASSPTNYGYTF. CDR3 coding DNA: TGTGCCAGCAGCCCCACTAACTATGGCTACACCTTC.

This clone appeared a single time. The chain links TRBV5-8 to TRBJ1-2, with D unresolved. There are 14 residues in the CDR3. V lost 0 bases to trimming and J lost 0 bases, with 6 bases between them. Germline CDR1 reads SGHTS; CDR2 reads YDEGEE. CDR3 DNA sequence: TGTGCCAGCAGCTTGGACATATCTAACTATGGCTACACCTTC. As protein: CASSLDISNYGYTF.

CDR3 nucleotide sequence: TGTGCCAGCAGCTTGGCTAGCGGGAGGGCCGGGGAGCTGTTTTTT. It yields the protein CASSLASGRAGELFF. The chain joins TRBV5-4 to TRBJ2-2; 12 nucleotides match TRBD2. CDR1 and CDR2 (germline): SGHNT, YYREEE (reference sequence). V gave up 0 bases and J gave up 6 bases; unmatched junction bases: 0. This CDR3 is built from 15 residues.

This chain joins TRBV5-5 and TRBJ1-2; 7 nucleotides line up with TRBD1. CDR1 is SGHKS, CDR2 YYEKEE, per germline (reference sequence). Trimming removed 0 bases from V and 2 bases from J; junction bases left unmatched: 4. This CDR3 region has 15 residues. The DNA of the CDR3 is TGTGCCAGCAGCTTGGAAGGGACAGCCAACTATGGCTACACCTTC. Translating gives CASSLEGTANYGYTF.

This clone was counted between two and nine times. The chain has TRBV11-2 and TRBJ2-1, with 16 bases lining up with TRBD2. Per the germline V gene, CDR1 is SGHAT and CDR2 is FQNNGV. With V trimmed by 6 bases and J by 8 bases, 10 bases remained unmatched. The CDR3 has 17 residues. CDR3 sequence reads: CASSKTGTSGRGDEQFF. The CDR3 DNA is TGTGCCAGCAGTAAGACCGGGACTAGCGGGAGGGGGGATGAGCAGTTCTTC.

The chain joins TRBV5-1 to TRBJ2-1; maybe TRBD1 (5 bases). Trimming cost V 4 bases and J 9 bases, with 20 bases left between them. CDR1 SGHRS and CDR2 YFSETQ come from the germline V gene. This CDR3 contains 15 residues. CDR3 bases: TGCGCCAGCAGCCCGGAAGGGGATCGTACCGGTGAGCAGTTCTTC. It translates to CASSPEGDRTGEQFF. The complete variable domain, with remaining parts taken from reference TRBV5-1 and TRBJ2-1, reads KAGVTQTPRYLIKTRGQQVTLSCSPISGHRSVSWYQQTPGQGLQFLFEYFSETQRNKGNFPGRFSGRQFSNSRSEMNVSTLELGDSALYLCASSPEGDRTGEQFFGPGTRLTVL.

The V gene is TRBV19, the J gene TRBJ2-3, with 9 bases that match TRBD2. The length of the CDR3 is 15 residues. Germline CDR1 LNHDA, CDR2 SQIVND (reference sequence). The ends lost 6 bases at V and 6 bases at J; junction bases unmatched: 10. The CDR3 sequence: CASSLLAGVADTQYF. The DNA for the CDR3 is TGTGCCAGTAGCTTGTTAGCGGGAGTAGCGGATACGCAGTATTTT.

The chain carries TRBV9 and TRBJ1-3, with D maybe TRBD1 (6 bases). The CDR3 is 16 residues long. Trimming took off 1 base at V and 0 bases at J, with 11 bases between the two ends. The V gene's germline CDR1 is SGDLS and CDR2 YYNGEE. CDR3 sequence (DNA): TGTGCCAGCAGCGTACAAGGGGGACACTCTGGAAACACCATATATTTT. This gives the protein CASSVQGGHSGNTIYF.

The chain uses TRBV7-2 and TRBJ2-5, with a weak D call TRBD2 (5 bases). CDR3 length: 16 residues. Germline lookup yields CDR1 SGHTA and CDR2 FQGNSA. Between the trimmed V and J ends, which lost 4 bases and 0 bases, there was a span of 15 bases. CDR3 sequence: CASSSHAAAHQETQYF. The CDR3 DNA follows: TGTGCCAGCAGCTCCCACGCAGCGGCCCACCAAGAGACCCAGTACTTC.

The gene calls are TRBV5-8 and TRBJ2-7; possible D gene TRBD2, 5 bases. The CDR3 has 14 residues. CDR1 is SGHTS and CDR2 is YDEGEE in the germline V gene. Trimming stripped 5 bases from V and 5 bases from J, with 17 bases between. CDR3 sequence: CASSLESGDHEQYV. CDR3 nucleotides: TGTGCCAGCAGTCTGGAGAGCGGTGATCACGAGCAGTACGTC.

The chain uses TRBV4-2 and TRBJ2-1; 7 nucleotides agree with TRBD2. V was pared by 0 bases and J by 4 bases, with 9 bases of the junction left unmatched. The germline CDR1 and CDR2 sequences are LGHNA and YNFKEQ. The CDR3 has 17 residues. The CDR3 region has the DNA TGTGCCAGCAGCCAAGATCTGGCTAGCGGAGGTTACAATGAGCAGTTCTTC. Translation: CASSQDLASGGYNEQFF.

The chain joins TRBV2 to TRBJ2-1; the D is unclear. The CDR3 sequence is 13 residues long. Trimming removed 9 bases at V and 6 bases at J, with 15 bases between. Germline V gene lookup returns CDR1 SNHLY and CDR2 FYNNEI. CDR3 region: CASERSAVNEQFF. The CDR3 nucleotides read TGTGCCAGTGAGAGGAGCGCGGTCAATGAGCAGTTCTTC.

This clone is a singleton in its sample. This chain connects TRBV19 to TRBJ2-7, with 8 bases aligning to TRBD1. The CDR3 contains 14 residues. Losses at the gene ends were 5 bases for V and 2 bases for J; bases not matched to a gene: 5. Germline values: CDR1 LNHDA, CDR2 SQIVND (reference sequence). Here the CDR3 reads CASSSQGATYEQYV. The CDR3 region has the DNA TGTGCCAGTAGTTCCCAGGGGGCGACCTACGAGCAGTACGTC.